Listed here are 4 T cell receptor beta chains from one sample, sequenced in a study of identifying expanded T cells in peripheral blood. Sequencing used immunoSEQ multiplex PCR; TCRdb keeps in-frame clones, though not all of them. The sample carries under 70,000 clones, around 87% recorded once. The sample consisted of blood. These receptor sequences come from a person aged 18 to 75 in good health.

This clone appeared once. This chain connects TRBV11-2 to TRBJ2-7, with TRBD2 identical over 7 bases. The J segment lost 1 base and the V segment lost 3 bases, leaving 15 bases of the junction unmatched. This CDR3 contains 18 residues. The germline gives CDR1 SGHAT, CDR2 FQNNGV. CDR3 amino acids: CASSFVYPGTTPSYEQYF. The CDR3 nucleotides are TGTGCCAGCAGCTTCGTCTATCCGGGGACTACCCCTTCCTACGAGCAGTACTTC.

The chain recombines TRBV19 with TRBJ2-3; possibly TRBD1 for D (6 bases). CDR3 length: 14 residues. Deletions cut 2 bases from V and 0 bases from J, with 6 bases between. Germline V gene sequence: CDR1 LNHDA, CDR2 SQIVND (reference sequence). CDR3 bases: TGTGCCAGTAGTATAAGGGGGAGCACAGATACGCAGTATTTT. It encodes CASSIRGSTDTQYF.

As to this clone: The same CDR3 also results from other DNA sequences found in this sample. The rearrangement uses TRBV18 and TRBJ2-5, with a weak D call TRBD1 (6 bases). This CDR3 contains 12 residues. Per germline, CDR1 KGHSH and CDR2 LQKENI. Trimming stripped 3 bases from V and 5 bases from J, with 7 bases between. CDR3 region: CASSPRGETQYF. The CDR3, as DNA: TGTGCCAGCTCACCCAGGGGTGAGACCCAGTACTTC.

This clone has only one observation. The gene calls are TRBV5-1 and TRBJ1-4; no clear D gene. V shed 0 bases and J shed 8 bases, with 17 bases lying between them. The CDR3 has 16 residues. Germline CDR1 reads SGHRS; CDR2 reads YFSETQ. The CDR3 sequence is CASSLGPSEGEEKLFF. The CDR3 DNA sequence: TGCGCCAGCAGCTTGGGGCCCTCGGAGGGTGAGGAAAAACTGTTTTTT.